The T cell receptor (beta chain) under discussion was sequenced for a study of blood T cell repertoires in COVID-19. About the research overall: Nucleic acid was either cDNA or gDNA, and it came from T cells, B-cell-depleted T cells, or PBMCs.

This CDR3 spans 14 amino acids. Germline lookup yields CDR1 SGHNT and CDR2 YENEEA. J gave up 0 bases and V 1 base, and 0 bases lay outside the gene matches. As originally analysed: Cell counts per sample came from amplifying reference gene primers. The method was immunoSEQ multiplex PCR; TCRdb's version includes in-frame clones alone and lacks a portion of them. V, J and clone size derive from that table, while D and trimming were established from the DNA sequence. The table includes roughly 95,000 clones, approximately 90% detected once. The count of this clone is one. Other DNA sequences in the same sample also yield this CDR3.

The sequence was obtained from a woman aged 50 to 60 in a cohort sampled during active COVID-19. Source material: peripheral blood. The rearrangement uses TRBV11-3 and TRBJ2-7; the match to TRBD2 covers 7 bases. Here the CDR3 DNA reads TGTGCCAGCAGCTTAGCGGGAGGCTCCTACGAGCAGTACTTC. This codes for CASSLAGGSYEQYF.